This T cell receptor beta chain was identified in a study of blood T cell repertoires in COVID-19 (dated by TCRdb to 2018 to 2021). In the study overall: Samples covering the acute and convalescent phases of COVID-19 were provided by collaborators in the United States, Italy and Spain. The repertoires were released in a freely available public database meant as a resource for research on the immune response to SARS-CoV-2. The material from the prospective study consisted of cDNA or gDNA derived from T cells, B-cell-depleted T cells, or PBMCs. Where available, HLA class I and class II types were taken from metadata supplied by the sample provider and were not determined by assay-based typing. Sample metadata almost always included a de-identified subject ID, COVID-19 status, age in years and sex. Samples came from the ongoing ImmuneRACE study (first 160 participants) plus 1,254 subjects from 6 global collaborators. Deeply sampled blood TCRbeta repertoires from subjects exposed to, actively infected with, or recovered from COVID-19 were included in the dataset. The investigation overall reported the following: Clinical and demographic metadata were provided uncurated, with the amount varying by source and participant.

The collaborating institutions used their own protocols to collect whole blood in K2EDTA tubes. Collaborator samples were shipped for TCRbeta analysis as frozen whole blood, isolated PBMCs, or DNA extracted from either sample type. The immunoSEQ Assay, a bias-controlled multiplex PCR, was used to amplify TCRbeta CDR3 regions from genomic DNA. In the source study's methods: The number of nucleated cells in each sample was estimated by amplification of reference gene primers within the assay. To quantify the absolute abundance of each unique TCRbeta CDR3 rearrangement, sequence reads were collapsed and filtered. For each sample, productive Simpson clonality was calculated by taking the square root of Simpson's diversity index across productive rearrangements. Sourced from immuneACCESS, this table was stored by TCRdb with only in-frame sequences that have V and J called. A share of the clones is absent; for the studies checked, an unresolved V gene accounts for under half, and the remainder has no known explanation. That table supplies the V and J calls and clone size; D and trimming were determined from the DNA. In this sample the table shows around 100,000 clones, about nine tenths of which occur a single time. Together, the top ten hold about 5.2% of the sample.

On this clone: Its specific antigen is unknown. No clone much larger than this one lies a single base away; base qualities are absent.

The source of this sequence is a man aged 50-60 years with acute or convalescent COVID-19. Input material: peripheral blood.

CDR3 loop: CASSQYSGLAGEDEQYF. The sequenced DNA: TGCGCCAGCAGTCAATACTCGGGACTAGCGGGAGAAGACGAGCAGTACTTC. The rearranged chain carries TRBV23-1 and TRBJ2-7; the central 14 bases match TRBD2. TRBV23-1 is an ORF for which the function is uncertain. Reading from cysteine to phenylalanine, the CDR3 counts 17 amino acids. Solely the CDR3 DNA is kept, with 51 bases framed from the first base. V loses 1 base at its end and J loses 5 bases; junction bases beyond the gene matches: 7.